The sequence of this T cell receptor beta chain was determined in a study of cytomegalovirus exposure and HLA in healthy donors. The study, taken as a whole, reports: The listing of fewer than 200 TCR beta chains classed them as cytomegalovirus-associated.

About this clone: Its specificity is not known.

CDR3 size: 15 residues. The V and J ends lost 6 bases and 4 bases respectively, with 18 bases between them. CDR1 is MNHNS and CDR2 is SASEGT in the germline V gene. Here immunoSEQ multiplex PCR was the method, and the copy in TCRdb shows in-frame clones only, minus some. The sample carries tens of thousands of clones, around 95% recorded once. The J gene is TRBJ1-2, the V gene TRBV6-1; D call uncertain. This receptor was obtained from a man aged 18 to 30 in good health and CMV-seropositive. The sample comprised PBMCs. The CDR3 nucleotides read TGTGCCAGCAGATCTACGGACCTCGGGGTCTATGGCTACACCTTC. This sequence encodes CASRSTDLGVYGYTF.